This TCR beta chain is from a study of neurological immune-mediated disorders. The unsorted libraries were produced from 2 million PBMCs held at -80 C. This clonotype has a count of ten or more. Its matching antigen is unknown. Study-wide results and limits: Multiple sclerosis was found to have the least TCR clonal expansion, below healthy controls, and HTLV-1-associated myelopathy the most.

Germline V gene sequence: CDR1 SGHRS, CDR2 YFSETQ. The CDR3 runs to 15 residues. V shed 1 base and J shed 3 bases, with 12 bases lying between them. TCRdb reprocessed the 5' RACE reads via MiXCR and lists one record per CDR3 protein. Among over 65,000 distinct CDR3 sequences, about 9% were seen once, and the ten largest hold 1.5% to 2%. The gene calls are TRBV5-1 and TRBJ2-3, with D perhaps matching TRBD2 (6 bases). The TCR was taken from a man aged 45 to 65 in good health. Sequences were obtained from PBMCs. The CDR3 DNA is TGCGCCAGCAGCTTGACCTCCGCGGGAACAGATACGCAGTATTTT. Protein sequence: CASSLTSAGTDTQYF.